What follows describes a single TCR beta chain. Its antigen is not identified. 13 Jbeta primers and 60 Vbeta primers were used for the PCR. In the source study's methods: Tens of millions of unique TCR beta chains, around 10 million of them shared, were counted by a later analysis. Measured with immunoSEQ multiplex PCR; TCRdb has only the in-frame clones, and not every one. V and J calls and clone size are given by that table; D and trimming were obtained from the DNA. The table includes around 140,000 clones, approximately 82% detected once. The data derive from a study of cytomegalovirus exposure and HLA in healthy donors. The wider study: Inside one of the first data releases sat 75 million to 100 million unique TCRs taken from HLA-typed donors. Points from the study as a whole: Earlier findings revealed that most TCR beta V segments proved productive either about 87% or about 30% of the time. Immune exposure information available was restricted to CMV serostatus.

CDR1 is SEHNR, CDR2 FQNEAQ, per germline (reference sequence). The CDR3 runs to 15 residues. Trimming left V 0 bases short and J 5 bases short, with 13 bases between. This TCR was sampled from a man between 25 and 39 years old in good health and CMV-seropositive. The rearrangement uses TRBV7-9 and TRBJ2-5, with D tentatively TRBD1 (5 bases). The sequenced sample consisted of PBMCs. The CDR3 reads CASSLAPQGYETQYF. Here the CDR3 DNA reads TGTGCCAGCAGCTTAGCGCCTCAGGGTTACGAGACCCAGTACTTC.